This T cell receptor (beta chain) came from a study of Tregs in tolerant kidney transplant recipients. Assay: immunoSEQ multiplex PCR; the TCRdb copy retains only in-frame clones and omits some. This sample has about 77,000 clones, with 98% found just once. Note on this clone: Its antigen is unknown.

The CDR3 has 21 residues. V was clipped by 0 bases and J by 1 base; unmatched bases: 18. Germline values: CDR1 SQVTM, CDR2 ANQGSEA. Study-wide findings and caveats: Donor-specific Treg expansion exceeded global Treg expansion in tolerant patients, suggesting antigen drive. Activated donor B cell expansion appeared to reveal the most relevant donor-specific TCRbeta repertoire.

Unstimulated regulatory T cells (CD4+CD25+CD127-), CD4+CD25- non-regulatory cells, CD4 and CD8 cells were FACS-sorted from thawed PBMCs. This material consisted of CD4+ T cells from blood, taken before the transplant. The TCR sequence derives from a human donor who received a combined kidney and bone marrow transplant. The chain joins TRBV29-1 to TRBJ2-3, with 11 bases matching TRBD2. The CDR3 is CSVEDLPKVLAGGHGTDTQYF. The CDR3 nucleotides are TGCAGCGTTGAAGACTTACCAAAGGTCCTAGCGGGAGGTCATGGCACAGATACGCAGTATTTT.